This T cell receptor beta chain was identified in a study of technical replicates of blood from a handful of donors. The CDR3 is 15 amino acids. Germline V gene data show CDR1 as MGHRA and CDR2 as YSYEKL. The V end lost 0 bases, the J end lost 0 bases, and 8 bases lay between the germline ends. Method: immunoSEQ multiplex PCR; TCRdb's copy keeps in-frame clones and lacks some. Of under 75,000 clones detected, nearly 95% appear once; the ten largest clones hold more than 4%. The receptor was derived from a human donor in good health. Some clones in this sample may be carry-over from other donors' samples. This chain uses TRBV4-1 with TRBJ1-2; D unclear. The sample comprised PBMCs. The CDR3 here is CASSQERAANYGYTF. The CDR3 nucleotides read TGCGCCAGCAGCCAAGAGCGGGCCGCTAACTATGGCTACACCTTC.